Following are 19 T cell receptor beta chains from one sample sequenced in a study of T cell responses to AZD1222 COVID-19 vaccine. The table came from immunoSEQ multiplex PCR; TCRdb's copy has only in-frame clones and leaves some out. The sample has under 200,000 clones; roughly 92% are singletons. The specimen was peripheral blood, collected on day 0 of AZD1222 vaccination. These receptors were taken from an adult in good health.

In DNA, the CDR3 is TGTGCCAGCAGCGGACAAGGACAGTTCGCCTACGAGCAGTACTTC. This encodes CASSGQGQFAYEQYF. The chain couples TRBV7-9 to TRBJ2-7, with a weak D call TRBD1 (6 bases). Trimming took off 5 bases at V and 2 bases at J, with 16 bases between the two ends. The CDR3 sequence is 15 residues long. CDR1 and CDR2 from the germline V gene are SEHNR and FQNEAQ (reference sequence).

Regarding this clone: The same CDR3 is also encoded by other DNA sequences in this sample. CDR3 protein: CASSLEGGTEAFF. The CDR3 nucleotides read TGTGCCAGCAGCTTAGAAGGGGGCACTGAAGCTTTCTTT. V gene TRBV7-9 combines with J gene TRBJ1-1; tentative D call: TRBD1 (6 bases). This CDR3 comprises 13 residues. The germline gives CDR1 SEHNR, CDR2 FQNEAQ (reference sequence). The V end lost 1 base, the J end lost 4 bases, and 7 bases lay between the germline ends.

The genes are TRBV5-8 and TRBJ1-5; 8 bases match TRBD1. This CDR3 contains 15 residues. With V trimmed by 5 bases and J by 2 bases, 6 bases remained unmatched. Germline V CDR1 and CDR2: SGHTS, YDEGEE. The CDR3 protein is CASRKKTGGNQPQHF. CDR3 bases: TGTGCCAGCAGGAAAAAGACAGGGGGCAATCAGCCCCAGCATTTT.

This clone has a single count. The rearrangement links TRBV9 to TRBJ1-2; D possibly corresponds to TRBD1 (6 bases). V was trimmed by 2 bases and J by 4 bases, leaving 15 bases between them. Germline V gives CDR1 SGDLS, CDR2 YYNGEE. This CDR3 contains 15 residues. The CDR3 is CASSVLGGEGYGYTF. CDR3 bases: TGTGCCAGCAGCGTCCTGGGGGGCGAGGGCTATGGCTACACCTTC.

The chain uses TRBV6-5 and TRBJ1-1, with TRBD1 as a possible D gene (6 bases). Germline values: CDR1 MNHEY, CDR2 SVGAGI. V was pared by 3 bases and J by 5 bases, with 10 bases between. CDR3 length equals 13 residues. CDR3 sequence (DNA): TGTGCCAGCAGTTATAGGAGGGGGACTGAAGCTTTCTTT. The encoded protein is CASSYRRGTEAFF.

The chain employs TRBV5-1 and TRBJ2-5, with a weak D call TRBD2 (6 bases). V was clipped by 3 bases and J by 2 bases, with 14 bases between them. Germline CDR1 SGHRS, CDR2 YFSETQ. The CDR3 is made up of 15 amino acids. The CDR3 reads CASSSSGLLQETQYF. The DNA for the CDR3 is TGCGCCAGCAGCTCCTCGGGACTCCTACAAGAGACCCAGTACTTC. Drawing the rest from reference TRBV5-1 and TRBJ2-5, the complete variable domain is KAGVTQTPRYLIKTRGQQVTLSCSPISGHRSVSWYQQTPGQGLQFLFEYFSETQRNKGNFPGRFSGRQFSNSRSEMNVSTLELGDSALYLCASSSSGLLQETQYFGPGTRLLVL.

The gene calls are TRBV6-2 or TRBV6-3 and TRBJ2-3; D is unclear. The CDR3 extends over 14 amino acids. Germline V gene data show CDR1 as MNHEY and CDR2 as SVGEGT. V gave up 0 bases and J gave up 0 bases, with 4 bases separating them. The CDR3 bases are TGTGCCAGCAGTTACTCGGACAGCACAGATACGCAGTATTTT. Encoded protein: CASSYSDSTDTQYF.

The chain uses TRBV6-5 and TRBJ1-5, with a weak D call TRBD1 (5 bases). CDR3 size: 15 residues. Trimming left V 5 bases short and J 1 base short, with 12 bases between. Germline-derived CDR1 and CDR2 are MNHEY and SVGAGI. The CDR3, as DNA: TGTGCCAGCAGTCGCGGGGGGTCCAGCAATCAGCCCCAGCATTTT. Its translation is CASSRGGSSNQPQHF.

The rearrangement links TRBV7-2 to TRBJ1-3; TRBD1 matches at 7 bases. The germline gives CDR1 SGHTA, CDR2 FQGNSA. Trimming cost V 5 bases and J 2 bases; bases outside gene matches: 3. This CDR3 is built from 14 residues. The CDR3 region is CASSRDRAGNTIYF. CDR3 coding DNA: TGTGCCAGCAGCCGTGACAGGGCTGGAAACACCATATATTTT.

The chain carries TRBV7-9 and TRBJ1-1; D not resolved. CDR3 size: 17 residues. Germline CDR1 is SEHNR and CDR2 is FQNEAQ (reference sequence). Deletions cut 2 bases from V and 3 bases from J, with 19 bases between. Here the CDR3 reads CASSLSRYSGRYTEAFF. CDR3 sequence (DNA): TGTGCCAGCAGCTTATCTCGGTACTCTGGGCGTTACACTGAAGCTTTCTTT.

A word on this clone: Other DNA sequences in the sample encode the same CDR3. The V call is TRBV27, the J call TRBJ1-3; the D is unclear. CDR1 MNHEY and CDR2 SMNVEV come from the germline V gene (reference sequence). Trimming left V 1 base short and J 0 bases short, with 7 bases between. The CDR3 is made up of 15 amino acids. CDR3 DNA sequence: TGTGCCAGCAGTTTATTGGGCAGCTCTGGAAACACCATATATTTT. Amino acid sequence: CASSLLGSSGNTIYF.

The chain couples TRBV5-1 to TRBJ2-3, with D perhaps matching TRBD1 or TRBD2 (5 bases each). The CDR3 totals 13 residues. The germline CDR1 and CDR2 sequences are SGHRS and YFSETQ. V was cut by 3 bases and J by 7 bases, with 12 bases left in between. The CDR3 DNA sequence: TGCGCCAGCAGCTCCCGGGACGCCTATACGCAGTATTTT. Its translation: CASSSRDAYTQYF.

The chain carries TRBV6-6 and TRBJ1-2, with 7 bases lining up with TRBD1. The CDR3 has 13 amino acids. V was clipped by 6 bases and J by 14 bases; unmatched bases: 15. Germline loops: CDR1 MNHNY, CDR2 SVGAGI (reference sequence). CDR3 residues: CASRGGTGPGQTF. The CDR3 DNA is TGTGCCAGCAGGGGGGGGACTGGTCCGGGACAGACCTTC.

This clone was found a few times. DNA for the CDR3: TGTGCCAGCAGTACCCCGGGGGCGCGGGGAAACACCATATATTTT. This sequence encodes CASSTPGARGNTIYF. V is TRBV25-1 and J is TRBJ1-3, with D possibly matching TRBD1 (6 bases). Trimming pared 5 bases from V and 4 bases from J, leaving 15 bases between. CDR1 MGHDK and CDR2 SYGVNS come from the germline V gene. The CDR3 covers 15 residues.

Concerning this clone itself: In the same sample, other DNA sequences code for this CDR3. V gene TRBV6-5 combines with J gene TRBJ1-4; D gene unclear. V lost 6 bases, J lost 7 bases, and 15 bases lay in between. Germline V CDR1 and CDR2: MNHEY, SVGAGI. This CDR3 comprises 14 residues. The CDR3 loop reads CASSRAFSGEKLFF. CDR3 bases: TGTGCCAGCAGCCGGGCCTTTAGTGGTGAAAAACTGTTTTTT.

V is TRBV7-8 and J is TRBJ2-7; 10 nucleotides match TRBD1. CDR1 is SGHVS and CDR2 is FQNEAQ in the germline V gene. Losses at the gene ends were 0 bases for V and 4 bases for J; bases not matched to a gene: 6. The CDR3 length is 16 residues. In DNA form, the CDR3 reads TGTGCCAGCAGCTTAGCCCCGGGACAGGGGCTTTACGAGCAGTACTTC. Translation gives CASSLAPGQGLYEQYF. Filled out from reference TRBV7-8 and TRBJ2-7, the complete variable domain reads GAGVSQSPRYKVAKRGQDVALRCDPISGHVSLFWYQQALGQGPEFLTYFQNEAQLDKSGLPSDRFFAERPEGSVSTLKIQRTQQEDSAVYLCASSLAPGQGLYEQYFGPGTRLTVT.

The CDR3 loop is CSAHLDSLPIRKLFF. The CDR3, as DNA: TGCAGCGCGCACCTCGACAGTTTGCCGATAAGGAAACTGTTTTTT. V gene TRBV29-1 combines with J gene TRBJ1-4, with D possibly being TRBD1 (5 bases). Germline V gives CDR1 SQVTM, CDR2 ANQGSEA. The ends were cut back, 7 bases at V and 11 bases at J, with 26 bases in the middle. The CDR3 is made up of 15 amino acids.

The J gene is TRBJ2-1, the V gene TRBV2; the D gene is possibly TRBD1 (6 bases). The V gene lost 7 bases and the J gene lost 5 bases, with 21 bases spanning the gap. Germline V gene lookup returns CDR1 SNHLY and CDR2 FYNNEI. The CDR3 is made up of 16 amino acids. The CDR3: CASIILNRALDNEQFF. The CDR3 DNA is TGTGCCAGCATCATTCTCAACAGGGCCCTAGACAATGAGCAGTTCTTC.

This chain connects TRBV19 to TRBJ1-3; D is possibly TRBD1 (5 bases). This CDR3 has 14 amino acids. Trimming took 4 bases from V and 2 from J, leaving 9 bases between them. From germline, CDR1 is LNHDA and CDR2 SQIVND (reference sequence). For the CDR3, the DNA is TGTGCCAGTAGTACAGGGTCCACTGGAAACACCATATATTTT. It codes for CASSTGSTGNTIYF.